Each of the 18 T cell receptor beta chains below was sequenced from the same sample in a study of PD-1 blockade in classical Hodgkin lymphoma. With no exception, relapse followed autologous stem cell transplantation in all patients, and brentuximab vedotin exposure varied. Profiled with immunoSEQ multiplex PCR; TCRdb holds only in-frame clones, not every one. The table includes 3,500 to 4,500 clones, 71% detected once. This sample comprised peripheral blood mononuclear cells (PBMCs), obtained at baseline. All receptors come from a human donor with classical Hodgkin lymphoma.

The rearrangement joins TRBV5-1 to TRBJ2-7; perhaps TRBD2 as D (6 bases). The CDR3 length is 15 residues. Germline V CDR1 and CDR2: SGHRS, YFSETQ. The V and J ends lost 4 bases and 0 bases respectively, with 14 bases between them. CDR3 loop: CASSLEGIISYEQYF. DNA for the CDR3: TGCGCCAGCAGCCTGGAGGGCATAATCTCCTACGAGCAGTACTTC.

In nucleotides, the CDR3 is TGTGCCAGCAGCGCACTAGGGACTACGAACACCGGGGAGCTGTTTTTT. Amino acid sequence: CASSALGTTNTGELFF. This rearrangement joins TRBV9 to TRBJ2-2; 7 bases map to TRBD2. This CDR3 is built from 16 residues. Germline V CDR1 and CDR2: SGDLS, YYNGEE. J gave up 0 bases and V 3 bases, and 5 bases lay outside the gene matches.

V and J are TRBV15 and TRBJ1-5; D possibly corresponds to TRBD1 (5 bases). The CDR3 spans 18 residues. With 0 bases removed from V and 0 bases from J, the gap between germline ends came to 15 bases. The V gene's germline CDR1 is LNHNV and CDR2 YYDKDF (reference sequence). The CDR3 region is CATSRDPAGRTSNQPQHF. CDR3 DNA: TGTGCCACCAGCAGAGATCCCGCAGGGCGAACTAGCAATCAGCCCCAGCATTTT. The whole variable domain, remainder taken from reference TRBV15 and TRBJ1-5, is DAMVIQNPRYQVTQFGKPVTLSCSQTLNHNVMYWYQQKSSQAPKLLFHYYDKDFNNEADTPDNFQSRRPNTSFCFLDIRSPGLGDTAMYLCATSRDPAGRTSNQPQHFGDGTRLSIL.

This CDR3 reads CASSPLTGDEQYF. The CDR3, as DNA: TGTGCCAGCTCACCATTGACAGGGGACGAGCAGTACTTC. The chain couples TRBV18 to TRBJ2-7; 8 positions agree with TRBD1. This CDR3 has 13 amino acids. The J segment lost 5 bases and the V segment lost 2 bases, leaving 2 bases of the junction unmatched. Germline assignment: CDR1 KGHSH and CDR2 LQKENI.

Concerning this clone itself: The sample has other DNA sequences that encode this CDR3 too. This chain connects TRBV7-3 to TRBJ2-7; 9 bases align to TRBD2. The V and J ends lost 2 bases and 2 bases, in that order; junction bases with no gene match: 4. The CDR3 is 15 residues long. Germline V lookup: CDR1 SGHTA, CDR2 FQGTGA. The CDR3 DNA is TGTGCCAGCAGCTTATATAGCGGGAGCCCCTACGAGCAGTACTTC. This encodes CASSLYSGSPYEQYF.

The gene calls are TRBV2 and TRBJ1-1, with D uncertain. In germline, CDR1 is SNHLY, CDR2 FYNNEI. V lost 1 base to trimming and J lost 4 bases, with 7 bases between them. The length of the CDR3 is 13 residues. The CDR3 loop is CASSEDGLTEAFF. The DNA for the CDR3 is TGTGCCAGCAGTGAAGATGGGCTCACTGAAGCTTTCTTT.

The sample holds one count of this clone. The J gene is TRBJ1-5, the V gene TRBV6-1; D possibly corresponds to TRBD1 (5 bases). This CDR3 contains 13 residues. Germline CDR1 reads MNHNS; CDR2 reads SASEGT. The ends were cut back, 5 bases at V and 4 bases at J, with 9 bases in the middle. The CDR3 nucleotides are TGTGCCAGCAGTTGGGCAGGGAATCAGCCCCAGCATTTT. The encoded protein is CASSWAGNQPQHF.

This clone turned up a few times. The CDR3 loop reads CASSLGLAGSGELFF. As DNA, the CDR3 is TGTGCCAGCAGTTTAGGACTAGCGGGATCCGGGGAGCTGTTTTTT. The rearrangement uses TRBV28 and TRBJ2-2; 12 bases fit TRBD2. This CDR3 region has 15 residues. V lost 2 bases and J lost 6; bases outside the gene matches: 1. Germline CDR1 is MDHEN and CDR2 is SYDVKM. Looking up the rest from reference TRBV28 and TRBJ2-2 gives the full variable domain: DVKVTQSSRYLVKRTGEKVFLECVQDMDHENMFWYRQDPGLGLRLIYFSYDVKMKEKGDIPEGYSVSREKKERFSLILESASTNQTSMYLCASSLGLAGSGELFFGEGSRLTVL.

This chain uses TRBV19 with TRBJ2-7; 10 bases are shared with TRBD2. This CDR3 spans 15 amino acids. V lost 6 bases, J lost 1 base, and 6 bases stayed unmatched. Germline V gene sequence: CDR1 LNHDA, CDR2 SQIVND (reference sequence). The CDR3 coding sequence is TGTGCCAGTAGGAAGGGACTAGCGATTTCCTACGAGCAGTACTTC. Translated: CASRKGLAISYEQYF.

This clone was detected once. CDR3 DNA: TGTGCCAGCAGCCCCTCCAGGGGGAGGAACAATCAGCCCCAGCATTTT. This codes for CASSPSRGRNNQPQHF. The V and J genes are TRBV12-1 and TRBJ1-5; TRBD1 is the table's D call, not checked against the DNA. TRBV12-1 is reported as a pseudogene. This CDR3 is built from 16 residues.

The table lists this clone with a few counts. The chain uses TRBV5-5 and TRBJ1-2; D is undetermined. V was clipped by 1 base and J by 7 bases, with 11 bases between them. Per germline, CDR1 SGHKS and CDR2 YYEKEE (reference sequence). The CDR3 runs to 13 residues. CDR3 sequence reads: CASSLSQRPGYTF. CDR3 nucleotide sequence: TGTGCCAGCAGCTTGTCGCAGCGACCTGGCTACACCTTC.

Here the CDR3 DNA reads TGTGCCAGCAGCTCCTTTCGACAATCAGGGAACGATAATGAAAAACTGTTTTTT. Amino acids: CASSSFRQSGNDNEKLFF. This chain joins TRBV13 and TRBJ1-4; D perhaps matches TRBD1 (5 bases). The V end lost 4 bases, the J end lost 4 bases, and 22 bases lay between the germline ends. The CDR3 spans 18 residues. The germline gives CDR1 PRHDT, CDR2 FYEKMQ (reference sequence).

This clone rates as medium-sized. The CDR3 region has the DNA TGTGCCAGCAGCCGATTGGACTTCGGGTTCGACAATGAGCAGTTCTTC. This translates into CASSRLDFGFDNEQFF. V and J are TRBV14 and TRBJ2-1, with D tentatively TRBD2 (5 bases). With 4 bases removed from V and 5 bases from J, the gap between germline ends came to 18 bases. The CDR3 covers 16 residues. CDR1 and CDR2 (germline): SGHDN, FVKESK.

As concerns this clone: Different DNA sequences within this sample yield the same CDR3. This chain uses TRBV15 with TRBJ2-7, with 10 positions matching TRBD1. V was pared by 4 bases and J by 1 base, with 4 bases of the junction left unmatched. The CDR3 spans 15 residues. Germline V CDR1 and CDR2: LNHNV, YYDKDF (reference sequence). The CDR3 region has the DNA TGTGCCACCAGCACCGGGACAGGGGCTTCCTACGAGCAGTACTTC. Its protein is CATSTGTGASYEQYF.

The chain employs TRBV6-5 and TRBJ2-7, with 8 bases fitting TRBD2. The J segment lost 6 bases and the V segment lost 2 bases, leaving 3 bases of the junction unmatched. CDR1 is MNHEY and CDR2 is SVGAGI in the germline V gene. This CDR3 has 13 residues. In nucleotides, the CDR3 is TGTGCCAGCAGTTACGACAGCGGGAGCGAGCAGTACTTC. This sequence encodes CASSYDSGSEQYF.

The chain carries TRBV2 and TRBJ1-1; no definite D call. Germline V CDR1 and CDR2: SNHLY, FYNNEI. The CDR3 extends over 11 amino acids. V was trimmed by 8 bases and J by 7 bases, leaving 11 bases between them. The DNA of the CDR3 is TGTGCCAGCGGGCCCATTCTTGAAGCTTTCTTT. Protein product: CASGPILEAFF.

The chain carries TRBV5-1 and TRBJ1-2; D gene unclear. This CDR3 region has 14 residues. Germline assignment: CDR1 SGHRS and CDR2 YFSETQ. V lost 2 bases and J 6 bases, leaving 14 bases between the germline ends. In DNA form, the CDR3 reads TGCGCCAGCAGCTTAAACCCTAGCTCCGATGGCTACACCTTC. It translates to CASSLNPSSDGYTF.

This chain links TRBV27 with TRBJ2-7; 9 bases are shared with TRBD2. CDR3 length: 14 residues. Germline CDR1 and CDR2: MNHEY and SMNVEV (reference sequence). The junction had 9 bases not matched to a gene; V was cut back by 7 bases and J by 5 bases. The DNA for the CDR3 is TGTGCCAGCAACATGCGCGGGAGGGCCAACGAGCAGTACTTC. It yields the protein CASNMRGRANEQYF.